These 21 T cell receptor beta chains were sequenced from one sample in a study of blood T cell repertoires in COVID-19. Method: immunoSEQ multiplex PCR; TCRdb's copy keeps in-frame clones and lacks some. The profile shows about 170,000 clones, roughly 85% of them singletons. The sequencing input was PBMCs or T cells enriched from blood (not recorded which). The origin of the receptors is a woman in her 50s who had recovered from COVID-19.

This chain connects TRBV28 to TRBJ2-7; weak D call: TRBD2 (6 bases). The CDR3 has 16 amino acids. Germline CDR1 is MDHEN and CDR2 is SYDVKM. V dropped 5 bases and J dropped 3 bases, with 20 bases sitting between them. CDR3 coding DNA: TGTGCCAGCAGTCCCCCGCCGGGGAGGCGGGTCTACGAGCAGTACGTC. It yields the protein CASSPPPGRRVYEQYV.

The rearrangement joins TRBV9 to TRBJ1-5; 7 bases line up with TRBD1. With 4 bases clipped from V and 0 bases from J, the junction kept 13 bases outside the gene matches. This CDR3 spans 18 amino acids. Germline CDR1 SGDLS, CDR2 YYNGEE. The chain's CDR3 is CASSRGTVGPYSNQPQHF. The CDR3 DNA follows: TGTGCCAGCAGCAGAGGGACAGTGGGGCCTTATAGCAATCAGCCCCAGCATTTT.

V gene TRBV3-1 (or the pseudogene TRBV3-2) combines with J gene TRBJ1-2; D is perhaps TRBD1 (5 bases). The CDR3 runs 12 residues. Trimming cost V 5 bases and J 6 bases, with 10 bases left between them. From germline, CDR1 is LGHDT and CDR2 YNNKEL (reference sequence). In DNA form, the CDR3 reads TGTGCCAGCAGCTCCAGGGTGGATGGCTACACCTTC. Protein: CASSSRVDGYTF.

The genes are TRBV19 and TRBJ2-1, with D unresolved. Looked up from germline, CDR1 is LNHDA and CDR2 is SQIVND (reference sequence). This CDR3 spans 12 amino acids. Trimming removed 5 bases at V and 9 bases at J, with 11 bases between. The CDR3 spells CASSPIGSEQFF. The DNA of the CDR3 is TGTGCCAGTAGTCCCATCGGTAGTGAGCAGTTCTTC.

This rearrangement joins TRBV5-4 to TRBJ2-7; 15 bases fit TRBD2. Germline assignment: CDR1 SGHNT and CDR2 YYREEE (reference sequence). The CDR3 totals 18 residues. Trimming at V came to 7 bases and at J to 3 bases, leaving 14 bases not matched to a gene. The CDR3 region is CASELRGLAGGPVYEQYV. The DNA of the CDR3 is TGTGCCAGCGAGCTACGGGGACTAGCGGGAGGACCTGTCTACGAGCAGTACGTC.

The sample holds one count of this clone. V gene TRBV15 combines with J gene TRBJ2-1; the D is unclear. V shed 0 bases and J shed 6 bases, with 6 bases lying between them. This CDR3 is built from 13 residues. In germline, CDR1 is LNHNV, CDR2 YYDKDF (reference sequence). CDR3 loop: CATSRDFRNEQFF. The CDR3, as DNA: TGTGCCACCAGCAGAGATTTCCGCAATGAGCAGTTCTTC. Supplemented by reference TRBV15 and TRBJ2-1, the full variable domain reads DAMVIQNPRYQVTQFGKPVTLSCSQTLNHNVMYWYQQKSSQAPKLLFHYYDKDFNNEADTPDNFQSRRPNTSFCFLDIRSPGLGDTAMYLCATSRDFRNEQFFGPGTRLTVL.

The J gene is TRBJ1-5, the V gene TRBV28; no reliable D call. The V end was cut by 5 bases, the J end by 5 bases, with 7 bases between. CDR1 is MDHEN, CDR2 SYDVKM, per germline. CDR3 length equals 12 residues. Here the CDR3 reads CASSTSHQPQHF. Here the CDR3 DNA reads TGTGCCAGCAGTACTTCACATCAGCCCCAGCATTTT.

The chain employs TRBV7-8 and TRBJ1-1; 9 bases are shared with TRBD1. The V gene's germline CDR1 is SGHVS and CDR2 FQNEAQ. J gave up 3 bases and V 1 base, and 6 bases lay outside the gene matches. This CDR3 has 16 amino acids. The DNA for the CDR3 is TGTGCCAGCAGCTTAGAGGGACAGGGTGTTTACACTGAAGCTTTCTTT. Amino acid sequence: CASSLEGQGVYTEAFF.

This rearrangement joins TRBV5-4 to TRBJ1-1; 9 bases align to TRBD1. CDR3 size: 15 residues. Trimming took 2 bases from V and 1 from J; bases not matched to a gene: 3. Germline CDR1 reads SGHNT; CDR2 reads YYREEE (reference sequence). In DNA form, the CDR3 reads TGTGCCAGCAGCTTAGGGGACAGGGAGAACACTGAAGCTTTCTTT. Its protein product is CASSLGDRENTEAFF.

The rearrangement uses TRBV7-9 and TRBJ1-1; weak D call: TRBD1 (5 bases). CDR1 and CDR2 from the germline V gene are SEHNR and FQNEAQ (reference sequence). The germline V and J ends were trimmed by 11 bases and 0 bases, with 13 bases remaining between them. The CDR3 is 13 amino acids. The CDR3 region is CAGEGTVNTEAFF. CDR3 DNA sequence: TGTGCCGGGGAGGGGACGGTGAACACTGAAGCTTTCTTT.

The rearrangement links TRBV10-3 to TRBJ2-6, with 7 bases identical to TRBD1. V lost 4 bases to trimming and J lost 1 base; unmatched junction nucleotides: 1. The germline V gene encodes CDR1 ENHRY and CDR2 SYGVKD. CDR3 length: 15 residues. The CDR3 here is CAISGGQSGANVLTF. For the CDR3, the DNA is TGTGCCATCAGTGGGGGACAGTCTGGGGCCAACGTCCTGACTTTC.

The V gene is TRBV5-1, the J gene TRBJ1-1; D is uncertain. The CDR3 extends over 13 amino acids. The V end was cut by 5 bases, the J end by 1 base, with 9 bases between. The germline V gene encodes CDR1 SGHRS and CDR2 YFSETQ. For the CDR3, the DNA is TGCGCCAGCAGTCCGACTGGGAACACTGAAGCTTTCTTT. This encodes CASSPTGNTEAFF.

This clone was detected once. The chain employs TRBV28 and TRBJ1-1; maybe TRBD1 (5 bases). CDR1 MDHEN and CDR2 SYDVKM come from the germline V gene. CDR3 length: 14 residues. The V end was cut by 2 bases, the J end by 3 bases, with 10 bases between. The CDR3 sequence: CASSLSDSHTEAFF. In DNA, the CDR3 is TGTGCCAGCAGTTTAAGCGACAGTCACACTGAAGCTTTCTTT.

The chain has TRBV19 and TRBJ1-1; D not resolved. CDR1 LNHDA and CDR2 SQIVND come from the germline V gene (reference sequence). Trimming removed 7 bases at V and 4 bases at J, with 19 bases between. The CDR3 is 15 residues long. CDR3 bases: TGTGCCAGTAAAGATTTGAGCGGGAGCGGCACTGAAGCTTTCTTT. It encodes CASKDLSGSGTEAFF.

This CDR3 is CASSSGTGGASEAFF. The DNA for the CDR3 is TGTGCCAGCAGTTCAGGGACAGGGGGCGCCTCTGAAGCTTTCTTT. The rearrangement uses TRBV2 and TRBJ1-1, with 12 positions matching TRBD1. The CDR3 is 15 amino acids. V lost 5 bases, J lost 6 bases, and 7 bases stayed unmatched. CDR1 and CDR2 (germline): SNHLY, FYNNEI. Full variable domain (missing parts from reference TRBV2 and TRBJ1-1): EPEVTQTPSHQVTQMGQEVILRCVPISNHLYFYWYRQILGQKVEFLVSFYNNEISEKSEIFDDQFSVERPDGSNFTLKIRSTKLEDSAMYFCASSSGTGGASEAFFGQGTRLTVV.

This clone was counted a single time. The genes are TRBV12-3 or TRBV12-4 and TRBJ1-3, with D possibly TRBD1 on 6 matching bases. Trimming cost V 6 bases and J 7 bases, with 10 bases left between them. This CDR3 has 12 amino acids. This CDR3 reads CASSPQGNTIYF. The CDR3 bases are TGTGCCAGCAGCCCGCAGGGGAACACCATATATTTT.

V and J are TRBV4-2 and TRBJ1-1, with D unclear. The CDR3 is 14 residues long. Germline assignment: CDR1 LGHNA and CDR2 YNFKEQ. The V and J ends lost 1 base and 5 bases respectively, with 11 bases between them. CDR3 protein: CASSQVGGRTEAFF. The CDR3, as DNA: TGTGCCAGCAGCCAAGTCGGAGGGAGGACTGAAGCTTTCTTT.

The chain couples TRBV28 to TRBJ1-5; 9 bases are a match to TRBD1. This CDR3 has 15 amino acids. The germline gives CDR1 MDHEN, CDR2 SYDVKM. V lost 6 bases and J lost 4; bases outside the gene matches: 7. CDR3 sequence reads: CASRLQGASNQPQHF. Here the CDR3 DNA reads TGTGCCAGCAGACTACAGGGGGCTTCGAATCAGCCCCAGCATTTT.

This clone was counted between two and nine times. The V gene is TRBV5-1, the J gene TRBJ2-3; the D is unclear. Germline V gene lookup returns CDR1 SGHRS and CDR2 YFSETQ. This CDR3 is 13 amino acids long. V lost 1 base and J lost 3, with 6 bases in between. CDR3 coding DNA: TGCGCCAGCAGCTTGTACGGGACAGATACGCAGTATTTT. Its translation: CASSLYGTDTQYF. The whole variable domain, filled in from reference TRBV5-1 and TRBJ2-3, reads KAGVTQTPRYLIKTRGQQVTLSCSPISGHRSVSWYQQTPGQGLQFLFEYFSETQRNKGNFPGRFSGRQFSNSRSEMNVSTLELGDSALYLCASSLYGTDTQYFGPGTRLTVL.

This clone occurred a few times. The V call is TRBV11-2, the J call TRBJ1-2, with 9 bases matching TRBD1. The CDR3 runs to 13 residues. The V segment lost 5 bases and the J segment 7 bases; nucleotides outside the gene matches: 5. Germline V CDR1 and CDR2: SGHAT, FQNNGV. For the CDR3, the DNA is TGTGCCAGCAGCCGGGACAGGGCTGCTGGCTACACCTTC. Its protein product is CASSRDRAAGYTF.

This clone has a handful of counts. The chain carries TRBV4-1 and TRBJ1-5; 9 bases match TRBD1. Germline V gene sequence: CDR1 MGHRA, CDR2 YSYEKL. V lost 1 base, J lost 6 bases, and 10 bases stayed unmatched. The CDR3 runs to 17 residues. CDR3 bases: TGCGCCAGCAGCCAAGGAGCGGGACAGGGCGTCGCTCAGCCCCAGCATTTT. Its protein is CASSQGAGQGVAQPQHF.